This T cell receptor beta chain was sequenced for a study of T cells after yellow fever vaccination. TCRdb re-analysed the 5' RACE reads in MiXCR, keeping a single row per CDR3 protein. The sample has nearly 550,000 distinct CDR3 sequences; under 25% are singletons. Germline V gives CDR1 SGHAT, CDR2 FQNNGV. CDR3 length: 18 residues. With 5 bases removed from V and 0 bases from J, the gap between germline ends came to 22 bases. The receptor comes from a man aged 30-40 years who received the YFV17D yellow fever vaccine. V is TRBV11-2 and J is TRBJ1-1; D is unclear. The sequencing here drew on PBMCs, taken 15 days after the yellow fever booster vaccination. The CDR3 nucleotides are TGTGCCAGCAGCCCCAGGTTAGGGAATGGACGCGTGAACACTGAAGCTTTCTTT. Translated, it gives CASSPRLGNGRVNTEAFF.